The 12 T cell receptor beta chains below all came from one sample that was sequenced in a study of CD4 T cells in relation to SARS-CoV-2 and coronaviruses. The protocol was immunoSEQ multiplex PCR, while the TCRdb copy is restricted to in-frame clones and leaves out a portion. This table holds 65,000 or so clones, around 86% found once. Before the COVID-19 pandemic, during about 2011-2019, CD4+ T cells were taken from unexposed donors. The sequenced sample consisted of memory CD4+ T cells from PBMCs. The receptors here all came from a human donor in good health.

The chain joins TRBV30 to TRBJ2-7, with TRBD1 matching over 10 bases. CDR3 length equals 13 residues. V lost 8 bases, J lost 4 bases, and 8 bases stayed unmatched. The germline V gene has CDR1 GTSNPN and CDR2 SVGIG (reference sequence). The CDR3 DNA is TGTGCCGGACGGACAGGGGGTAGGTACGAGCAGTACTTC. Protein: CAGRTGGRYEQYF.

The genes are TRBV19 and TRBJ1-5; no clear D. The CDR3 is 14 residues long. V was clipped by 7 bases and J by 1 base, with 11 bases between them. Germline CDR1 and CDR2: LNHDA and SQIVND (reference sequence). The DNA for the CDR3 is TGTGCCAGTAAGGCAGGAGGGAGCAATCAGCCCCAGCATTTT. Its protein is CASKAGGSNQPQHF.

This rearrangement joins TRBV6-1 to TRBJ1-2; D gene uncertain. This CDR3 is 14 amino acids long. The germline CDR1 and CDR2 sequences are MNHNS and SASEGT. V dropped 2 bases and J dropped 3 bases, with 10 bases sitting between them. Here the CDR3 reads CASSESPGYYGYTF. The CDR3 DNA follows: TGTGCCAGCAGTGAATCCCCGGGGTACTATGGCTACACCTTC.

CDR3: CATSEPPGGSETQYF. CDR3 nucleotide sequence: TGTGCCACCAGTGAACCCCCAGGGGGCTCAGAGACCCAGTACTTC. This chain links TRBV24-1 with TRBJ2-5; 8 nucleotides line up with TRBD1. This CDR3 has 15 residues. The junction had 7 bases not matched to a gene; V was cut back by 4 bases and J by 4 bases. Germline CDR1 and CDR2: KGHDR and SFDVKD.

A remark on this clone: The same CDR3 is also encoded by other DNA sequences in this sample. The rearrangement joins TRBV7-3 to TRBJ2-2; D is unresolved. From germline, CDR1 is SGHTA and CDR2 FQGTGA. V was clipped by 2 bases and J by 6 bases, with 4 bases between them. This CDR3 region has 12 residues. Here the CDR3 reads CASSLGPGELFF. The DNA of the CDR3 is TGTGCCAGCAGCTTAGGTCCCGGGGAGCTGTTTTTT.

The chain couples TRBV11-2 to TRBJ1-2; D remains unclear. The germline gives CDR1 SGHAT, CDR2 FQNNGV. The V end was cut by 0 bases, the J end by 0 bases, with 8 bases between. CDR3 length: 15 amino acids. The CDR3 coding sequence is TGTGCCAGCAGCTTAGATCCCGAAGCTAACTATGGCTACACCTTC. Its translation: CASSLDPEANYGYTF. Based on the CDR3 plus reference TRBV11-2 and TRBJ1-2, the full variable domain is EAGVAQSPRYKIIEKRQSVAFWCNPISGHATLYWYQQILGQGPKLLIQFQNNGVVDDSQLPKDRFSAERLKGVDSTLKIQPAKLEDSAVYLCASSLDPEANYGYTFGSGTRLTVV.

The V and J genes are TRBV19 and TRBJ1-3; 10 nucleotides match TRBD1. Germline assignment: CDR1 LNHDA and CDR2 SQIVND (reference sequence). The ends lost 5 bases at V and 4 bases at J; junction bases unmatched: 8. This CDR3 region has 16 residues. Here the CDR3 DNA reads TGTGCCAGTAGTGCACCGGGACAGGGGTCCGGAAACACCATATATTTT. This codes for CASSAPGQGSGNTIYF.

The rearrangement joins TRBV28 to TRBJ1-3; no firm D call. The V gene's germline CDR1 is MDHEN and CDR2 SYDVKM. V lost 6 bases and J lost 4, with 22 bases in between. The CDR3 has 17 amino acids. The CDR3 bases are TGTGCCAGCAGGCTCTCGAGTTCGGGATTATCGGGAAACACCATATATTTT. This translates into CASRLSSSGLSGNTIYF.

The gene calls are TRBV5-6 and TRBJ2-2; 10 nucleotides match TRBD2. In germline, CDR1 is SGHDT, CDR2 YYEEEE. The CDR3 contains 17 residues. The trim removed 4 bases at V and 6 bases at J, leaving 12 bases unmatched. CDR3 nucleotide sequence: TGTGCCAGCAGCCTCATCGTAAGCGGGGGGGCGTCCGGGGAGCTGTTTTTT. The encoded protein is CASSLIVSGGASGELFF.

This chain joins TRBV6-4 and TRBJ2-7, with 7 nucleotides matching TRBD1. Germline trimming cut 6 bases from V and 3 bases from J; bases unmatched to any gene: 5. The CDR3 loop spans 13 amino acids. CDR1 MRHNA and CDR2 SNTAGT come from the germline V gene. The CDR3 protein is CASSRQGLYEQYF. In nucleotides, the CDR3 is TGTGCCAGCAGCAGACAGGGCCTCTACGAGCAGTACTTC.

The rearrangement joins TRBV6-6 to TRBJ2-7, with TRBD2 identical over 10 bases. CDR3 length: 15 residues. CDR1 MNHNY and CDR2 SVGAGI come from the germline V gene (reference sequence). V trimming: 2 bases; J trimming: 0 bases; junction bases outside the gene matches: 1. The CDR3, as DNA: TGTGCCAGCAGTTACCCTAGCGGGAGCTCCTACGAGCAGTACTTC. Translated, it gives CASSYPSGSSYEQYF.

V and J are TRBV27 and TRBJ2-1, with 9 bases identical to TRBD1. Per the germline V gene, CDR1 is MNHEY and CDR2 is SMNVEV (reference sequence). With 4 bases clipped from V and 2 bases from J, the junction kept 3 bases outside the gene matches. The CDR3 is 15 residues long. The CDR3 DNA follows: TGTGCCAGCAGTTCCCGGACAGGGGCCTACAATGAGCAGTTCTTC. Its protein product is CASSSRTGAYNEQFF.